This T cell receptor (beta chain) was obtained from a study of regulatory T cells in long-lasting Graves disease. Overall study context: Antithyroid drug exposure in newly diagnosed Graves' patients had lasted under 3 months.

Arm-PCR with iRepertoire HTBI primers amplified the CDR3 regions for these TCR beta libraries. TCRdb re-called the multiplex PCR reads through MiXCR, storing one row per CDR3 protein. The sample has 550,000 to 700,000 distinct CDR3 sequences; around 16% are singletons. Germline loops: CDR1 PRHDT, CDR2 FYEKMQ (reference sequence). CDR3 size: 15 residues. Trimming cost V 4 bases and J 6 bases; bases outside gene matches: 10. This clonotype has ten or more counts. Antigen specificity is unknown. Time point specified: newly diagnosed GD, antithyroid drugs for less than 3 months. Isolated PBMC RNA provided the starting material for the TCR library. American Thyroid Association guidelines defined Graves' disease diagnosis. General study results and limits: Analyses excluded thyroid tissue, covering peripheral blood alone.

The data were also submitted as part of a second study, on T cells in Graves' hyperthyroidism and ophthalmopathy. This second report adds: First-round RT-PCR targeting the TCR CDR3 was performed with the HTBI primer set.

This sequence originates from a man aged 18 to 35 with Graves disease. The gene calls are TRBV13 and TRBJ2-7; 9 bases agree with TRBD1. Sequencing used peripheral blood mononuclear cells (PBMCs), obtained at new diagnosis, from a patient treated with antithyroid drugs. The CDR3 sequence is CASSSEPGQGSEQYF. The CDR3 bases are TGTGCCAGCAGCTCGGAACCGGGACAGGGATCCGAGCAGTACTTC. Complete variable domain (other parts from reference TRBV13 and TRBJ2-7): AAGVIQSPRHLIKEKRETATLKCYPIPRHDTVYWYQQGPGQDPQFLISFYEKMQSDKGSIPDRFSAQQFSDYHSELNMSSLELGDSALYFCASSSEPGQGSEQYFGPGTRLTVT.